The entry below describes one TCR beta chain. The sample comes from a study of blood T cell repertoires in COVID-19. Study as a whole: Acute and convalescent COVID-19 specimens originated in the United States, Italy and Spain. PBMCs, B-cell-depleted T cells, or T cells were the source of the cDNA or gDNA that made up the material.

In the authors' workflow: Cell counts per sample came from amplifying reference gene primers. This table comes from immunoSEQ multiplex PCR, and its TCRdb copy is limited to in-frame clones, with some not included. The V and J calls and clone size are taken from that table; D and trimming were inferred from the DNA. Here the sample spans about 320,000 clones, over 75% being singletons. The CDR3 extends over 13 amino acids. The V segment lost 10 bases and the J segment 5 bases; nucleotides outside the gene matches: 10. CDR1 is LNHDA, CDR2 SQIVND, per germline (reference sequence). The sample was peripheral blood. The rearrangement uses TRBV19 and TRBJ2-7; the match to TRBD1 covers 8 bases. This clonotype was obtained from a human donor in a cohort sampled during active COVID-19. The CDR3, as DNA: TGTGCCACTCGCGAGGCAGGGGGCGACGAGCAGTACTTC. It specifies CATREAGGDEQYF.